This T cell receptor beta chain was identified during a study of blood T cells in healthy people across ages. Study results and limitations: Possibly, changes in expanded clonotypes were confounded because donor CMV status was unknown.

A second PCR of roughly 7 to 11 cycles used a sample-barcoded 5' primer and a J-beta primer mix. TCRdb re-analysed the 5' RACE reads in MiXCR, keeping a single row per CDR3 protein. The table lists some 1.4 million distinct CDR3 sequences, 42% of them singletons. A word on this clonotype: What it binds is not known.

Every sample gave at least 5.5 micrograms of total RNA when it was extracted. Sample: blood. The source is a woman aged 18-30 years in good health.

The CDR3 DNA reads as TGTGCCAGCGCTCCCTATACGGGGGCAACCCCTAACTATGGCTACACCTTC. Translating it yields CASAPYTGATPNYGYTF. The chain combines TRBV6-1 with TRBJ1-2; D may be TRBD1 (6 bases). The germline gives CDR1 MNHNS, CDR2 SASEGT. This CDR3 comprises 17 residues. V dropped 8 bases and J dropped 0 bases, with 22 bases sitting between them.